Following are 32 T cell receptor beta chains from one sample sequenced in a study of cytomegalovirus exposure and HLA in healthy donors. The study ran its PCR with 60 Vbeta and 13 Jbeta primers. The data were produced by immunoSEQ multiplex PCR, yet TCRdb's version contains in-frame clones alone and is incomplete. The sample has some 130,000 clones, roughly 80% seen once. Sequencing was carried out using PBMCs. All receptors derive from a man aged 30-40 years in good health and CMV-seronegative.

The CDR3: CASSATYRDQETQYF. The CDR3 DNA follows: TGTGCCAGCAGCGCCACGTACAGGGACCAAGAGACCCAGTACTTC. The chain has TRBV28 and TRBJ2-5; D is perhaps TRBD1 (6 bases). V lost 6 bases and J lost 0, with 14 bases in between. Germline assignment: CDR1 MDHEN and CDR2 SYDVKM. CDR3 length: 15 amino acids.

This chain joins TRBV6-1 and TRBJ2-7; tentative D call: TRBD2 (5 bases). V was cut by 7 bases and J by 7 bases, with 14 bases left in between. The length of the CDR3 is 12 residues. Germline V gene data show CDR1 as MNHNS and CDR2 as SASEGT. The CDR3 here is CASIEGVTEQYF. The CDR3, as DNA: TGTGCCAGCATAGAGGGCGTAACGGAGCAGTACTTC.

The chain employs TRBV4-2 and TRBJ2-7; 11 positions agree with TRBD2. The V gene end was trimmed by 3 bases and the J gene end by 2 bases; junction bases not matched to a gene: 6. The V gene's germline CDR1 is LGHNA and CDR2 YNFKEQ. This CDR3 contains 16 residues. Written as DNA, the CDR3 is TGTGCCAGCAGCCAGACCGGGACTAGCGGCACCTACGAGCAGTACTTC. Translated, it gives CASSQTGTSGTYEQYF.

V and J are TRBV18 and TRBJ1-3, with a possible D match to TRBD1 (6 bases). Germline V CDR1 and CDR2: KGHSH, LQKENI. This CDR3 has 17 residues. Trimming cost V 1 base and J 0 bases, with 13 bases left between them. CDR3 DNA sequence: TGTGCCAGCTCACCACACTTTGGACAGAACTCTGGAAACACCATATATTTT. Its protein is CASSPHFGQNSGNTIYF.

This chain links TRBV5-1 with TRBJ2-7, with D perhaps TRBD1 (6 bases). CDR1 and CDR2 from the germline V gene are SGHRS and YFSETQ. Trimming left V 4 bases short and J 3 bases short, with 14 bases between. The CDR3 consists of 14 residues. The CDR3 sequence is CASSQLQGNYEQYF. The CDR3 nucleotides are TGCGCCAGCAGCCAGCTCCAGGGGAACTACGAGCAGTACTTC.

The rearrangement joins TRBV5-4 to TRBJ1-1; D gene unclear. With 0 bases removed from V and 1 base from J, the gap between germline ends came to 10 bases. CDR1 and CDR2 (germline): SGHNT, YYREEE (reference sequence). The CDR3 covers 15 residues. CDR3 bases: TGTGCCAGCAGCTTGGGGAGGGCCAGGAACACTGAAGCTTTCTTT. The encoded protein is CASSLGRARNTEAFF.

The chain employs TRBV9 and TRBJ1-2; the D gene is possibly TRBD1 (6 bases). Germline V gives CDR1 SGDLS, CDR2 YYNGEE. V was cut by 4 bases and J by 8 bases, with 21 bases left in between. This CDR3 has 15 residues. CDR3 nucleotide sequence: TGTGCCAGCAGCCCCACAGGTGCGGGGGCACGAGGCTACACCTTC. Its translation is CASSPTGAGARGYTF. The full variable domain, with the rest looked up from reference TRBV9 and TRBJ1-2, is DSGVTQTPKHLITATGQRVTLRCSPRSGDLSVYWYQQSLDQGLQFLIQYYNGEERAKGNILERFSAQQFPDLHSELNLSSLELGDSALYFCASSPTGAGARGYTFGSGTRLTVV.

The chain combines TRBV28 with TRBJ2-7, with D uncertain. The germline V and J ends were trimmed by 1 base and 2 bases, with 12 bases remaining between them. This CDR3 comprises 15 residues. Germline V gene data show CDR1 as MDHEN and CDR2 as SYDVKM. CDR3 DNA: TGTGCCAGCAGTTTATCCTGGGCAGGCGCCTACGAGCAGTACTTC. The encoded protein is CASSLSWAGAYEQYF.

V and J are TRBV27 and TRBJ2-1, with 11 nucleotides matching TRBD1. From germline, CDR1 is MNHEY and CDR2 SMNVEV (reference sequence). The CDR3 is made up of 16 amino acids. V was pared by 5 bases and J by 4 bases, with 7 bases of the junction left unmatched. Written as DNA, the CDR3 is TGTGCCAGCAGTGCGGGGGACAGGGGGTATTACAATGAGCAGTTCTTC. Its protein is CASSAGDRGYYNEQFF.

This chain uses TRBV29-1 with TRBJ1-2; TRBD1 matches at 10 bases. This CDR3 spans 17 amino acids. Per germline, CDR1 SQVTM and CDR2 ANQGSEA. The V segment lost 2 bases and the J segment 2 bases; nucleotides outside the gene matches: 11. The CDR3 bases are TGCAGCGTTGAAACCGCAACTTCGGGACAGGGGAACTATGGCTACACCTTC. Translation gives CSVETATSGQGNYGYTF.

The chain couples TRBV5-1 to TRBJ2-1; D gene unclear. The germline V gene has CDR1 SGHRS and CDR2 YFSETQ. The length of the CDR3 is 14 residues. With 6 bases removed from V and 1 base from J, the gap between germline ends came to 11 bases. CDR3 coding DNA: TGCGCCAGCACCCAGTCGGAGTCCTACAATGAGCAGTTCTTC. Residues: CASTQSESYNEQFF.

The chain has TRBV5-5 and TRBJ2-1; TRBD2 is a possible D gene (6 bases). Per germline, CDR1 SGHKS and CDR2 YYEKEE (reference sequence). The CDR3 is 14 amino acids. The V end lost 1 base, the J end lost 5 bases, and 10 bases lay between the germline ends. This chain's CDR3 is CASSLLARDNEQFF. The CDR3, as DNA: TGTGCCAGCAGCTTGCTAGCGCGGGACAATGAGCAGTTCTTC.

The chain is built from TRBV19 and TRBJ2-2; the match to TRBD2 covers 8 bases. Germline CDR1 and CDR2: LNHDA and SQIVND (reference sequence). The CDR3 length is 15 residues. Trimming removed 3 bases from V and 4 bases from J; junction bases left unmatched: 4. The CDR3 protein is CASSIKLAGTGELFF. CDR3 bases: TGTGCCAGTAGTATTAAGCTAGCGGGCACCGGGGAGCTGTTTTTT.

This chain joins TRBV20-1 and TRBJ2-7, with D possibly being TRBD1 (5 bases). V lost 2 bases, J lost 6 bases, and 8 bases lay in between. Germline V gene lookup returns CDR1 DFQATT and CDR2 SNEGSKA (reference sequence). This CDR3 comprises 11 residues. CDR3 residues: CSARKGFEQYF. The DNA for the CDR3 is TGCAGTGCTAGAAAGGGGTTCGAGCAGTACTTC.

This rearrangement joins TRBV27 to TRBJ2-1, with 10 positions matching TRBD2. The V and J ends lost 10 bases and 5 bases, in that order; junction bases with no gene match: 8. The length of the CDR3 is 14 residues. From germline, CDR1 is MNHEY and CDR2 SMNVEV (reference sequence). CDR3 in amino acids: CATQAGGIHNEQFF. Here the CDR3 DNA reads TGTGCCACTCAAGCGGGAGGGATACACAATGAGCAGTTCTTC.

Here the CDR3 DNA reads TGTGCCAGCAGCTTAGGCAGGGCCGAGACCCAGTACTTC. It encodes CASSLGRAETQYF. This sequence joins TRBV11-3 and TRBJ2-5, with D perhaps matching TRBD1 (5 bases). The V end was cut by 1 base, the J end by 5 bases, with 8 bases between. The CDR3 extends over 13 amino acids. The germline V gene has CDR1 SGHNT and CDR2 YENEEA. Full variable domain (remainder filled in from reference TRBV11-3 and TRBJ2-5): EAGVVQSPRYKIIEKKQPVAFWCNPISGHNTLYWYLQNLGQGPELLIRYENEEAVDDSQLPKDRFSAERLKGVDSTLKIQPAELGDSAVYLCASSLGRAETQYFGPGTRLLVL.

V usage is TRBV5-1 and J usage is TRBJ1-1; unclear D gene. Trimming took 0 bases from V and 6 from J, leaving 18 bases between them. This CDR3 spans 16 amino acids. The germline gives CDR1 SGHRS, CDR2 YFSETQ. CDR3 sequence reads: CASSLGNGVVQAEAFF. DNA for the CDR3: TGCGCCAGCAGCTTGGGAAACGGGGTAGTTCAGGCTGAAGCTTTCTTT.

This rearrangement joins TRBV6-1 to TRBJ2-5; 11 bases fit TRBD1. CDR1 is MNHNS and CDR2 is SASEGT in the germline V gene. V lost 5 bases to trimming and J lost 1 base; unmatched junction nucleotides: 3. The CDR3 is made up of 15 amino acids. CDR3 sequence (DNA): TGTGCCAGCAGTACCGGGACAGGGGGCCAAGAGACCCAGTACTTC. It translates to CASSTGTGGQETQYF.

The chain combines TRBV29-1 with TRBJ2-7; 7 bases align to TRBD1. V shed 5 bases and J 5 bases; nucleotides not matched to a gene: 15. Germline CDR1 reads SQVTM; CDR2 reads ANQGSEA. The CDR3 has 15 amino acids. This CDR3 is CSVRRQGSLGDEQYF. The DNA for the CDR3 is TGCAGCGTTCGGAGACAGGGTTCGTTAGGCGACGAGCAGTACTTC.

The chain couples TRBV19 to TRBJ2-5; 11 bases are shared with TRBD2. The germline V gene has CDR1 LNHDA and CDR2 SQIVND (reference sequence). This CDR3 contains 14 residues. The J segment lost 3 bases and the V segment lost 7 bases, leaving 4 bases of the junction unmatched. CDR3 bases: TGTGCCAGTACCTCTAGCGGGAGGAAAGAGACCCAGTACTTC. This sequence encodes CASTSSGRKETQYF.

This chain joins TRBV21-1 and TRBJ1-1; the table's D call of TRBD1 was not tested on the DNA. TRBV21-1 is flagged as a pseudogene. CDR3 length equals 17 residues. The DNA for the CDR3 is TGTGCCAGCAGCGACAGGGGATTCTCGAGGATGAACACTGAAGCTTTCTTT. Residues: CASSDRGFSRMNTEAFF.

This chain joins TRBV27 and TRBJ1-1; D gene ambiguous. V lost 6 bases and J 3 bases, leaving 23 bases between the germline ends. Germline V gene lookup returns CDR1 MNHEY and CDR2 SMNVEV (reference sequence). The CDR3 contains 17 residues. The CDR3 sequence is CASSKAPGSRKDTEAFF. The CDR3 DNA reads TGTGCCAGCAGCAAAGCCCCCGGGTCCAGAAAGGACACTGAAGCTTTCTTT.

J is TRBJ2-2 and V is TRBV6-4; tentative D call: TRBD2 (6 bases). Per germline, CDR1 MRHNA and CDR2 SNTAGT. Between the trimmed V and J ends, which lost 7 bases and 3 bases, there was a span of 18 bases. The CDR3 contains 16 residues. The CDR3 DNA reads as TGTGCCAGCACCGGGAGTCGCGGGATATACACCGGGGAGCTGTTTTTT. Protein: CASTGSRGIYTGELFF.

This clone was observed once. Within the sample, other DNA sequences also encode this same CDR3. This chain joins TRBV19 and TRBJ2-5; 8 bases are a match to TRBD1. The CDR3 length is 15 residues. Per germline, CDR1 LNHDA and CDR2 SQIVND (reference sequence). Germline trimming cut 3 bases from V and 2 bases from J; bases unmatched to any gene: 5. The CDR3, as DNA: TGTGCCAGTAGTATCGGGACAGGCGAACAAGAGACCCAGTACTTC. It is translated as CASSIGTGEQETQYF.

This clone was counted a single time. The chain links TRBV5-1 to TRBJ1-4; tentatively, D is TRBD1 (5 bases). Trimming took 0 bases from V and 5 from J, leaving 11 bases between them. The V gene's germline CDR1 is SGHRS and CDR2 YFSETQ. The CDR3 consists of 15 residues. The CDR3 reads CASSLGVRANEKLFF. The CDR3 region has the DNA TGCGCCAGCAGCTTGGGCGTCAGGGCAAATGAAAAACTGTTTTTT.

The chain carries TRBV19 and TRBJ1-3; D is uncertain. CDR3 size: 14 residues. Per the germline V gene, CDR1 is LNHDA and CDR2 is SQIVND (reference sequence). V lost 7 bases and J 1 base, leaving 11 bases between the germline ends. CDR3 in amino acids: CASTSRSSGNTIYF. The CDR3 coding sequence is TGTGCCAGTACCTCTAGAAGTTCTGGAAACACCATATATTTT.

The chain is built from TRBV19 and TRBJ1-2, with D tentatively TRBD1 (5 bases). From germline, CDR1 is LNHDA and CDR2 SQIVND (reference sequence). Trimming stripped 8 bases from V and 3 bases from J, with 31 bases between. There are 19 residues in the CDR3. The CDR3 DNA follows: TGTGCCAGTTCCACACCCGCCGCGAGGGTAGGGTCGGGGGACTATGGCTACACCTTC. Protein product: CASSTPAARVGSGDYGYTF.

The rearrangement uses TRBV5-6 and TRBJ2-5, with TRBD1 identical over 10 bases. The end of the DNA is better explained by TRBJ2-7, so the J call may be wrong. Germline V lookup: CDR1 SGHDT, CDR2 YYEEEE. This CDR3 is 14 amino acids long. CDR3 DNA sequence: TGTGCCAGCAGCTCACGACAGGGGGCGTACGAGCAGTACTTC. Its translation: CASSSRQGAYEQYF.

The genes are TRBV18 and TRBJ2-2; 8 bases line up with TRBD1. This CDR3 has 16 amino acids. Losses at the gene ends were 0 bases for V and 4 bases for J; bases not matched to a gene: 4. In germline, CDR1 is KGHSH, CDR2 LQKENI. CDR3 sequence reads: CASSPPGTGGTGELFF. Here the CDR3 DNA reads TGTGCCAGCTCACCACCCGGGACAGGAGGCACCGGGGAGCTGTTTTTT.

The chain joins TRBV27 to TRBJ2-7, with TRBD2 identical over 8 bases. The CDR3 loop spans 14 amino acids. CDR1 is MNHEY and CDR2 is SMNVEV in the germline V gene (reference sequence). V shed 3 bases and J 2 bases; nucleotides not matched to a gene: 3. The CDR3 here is CASSFAGGPYEQYF. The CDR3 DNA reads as TGTGCCAGCAGTTTCGCGGGAGGCCCCTACGAGCAGTACTTC.

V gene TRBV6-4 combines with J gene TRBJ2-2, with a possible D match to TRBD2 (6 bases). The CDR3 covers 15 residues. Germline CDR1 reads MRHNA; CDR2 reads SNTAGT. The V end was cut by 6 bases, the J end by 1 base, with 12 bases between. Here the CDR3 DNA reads TGTGCCAGCAGCCCGGAGGGCGGGAACACCGGGGAGCTGTTTTTT. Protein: CASSPEGGNTGELFF.

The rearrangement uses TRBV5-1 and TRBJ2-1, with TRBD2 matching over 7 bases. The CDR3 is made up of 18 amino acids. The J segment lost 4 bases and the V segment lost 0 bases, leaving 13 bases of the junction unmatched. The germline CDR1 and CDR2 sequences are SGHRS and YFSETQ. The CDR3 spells CASSLVGSAAAGYNEQFF. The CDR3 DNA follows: TGCGCCAGCAGCTTGGTGGGATCCGCGGCAGCGGGGTACAATGAGCAGTTCTTC.